A selection of T cell receptor beta chains follows, all from one sample in a study of a mutant IDH1 vaccine in newly diagnosed glioma. No cognate antigen is known for these TCRs. Clones were read by immunoSEQ multiplex PCR, and TCRdb kept only the in-frame ones, dropping some. The sample holds tens of thousands of clones, 75% to 90% seen once. Here the sequenced sample was PBMCs, taken from a glioma patient whose treatment included an IDH1 peptide vaccine. Source of these receptors: a man in his late teens or twenties with glioma. CDR3s include the opening cysteine and the closing phenylalanine or tryptophan. The D gene is left open where the match is weak. Clone size is given for some rows only: seen once, a few or many times, or a class if the clone is expanded.

J gene: TRBJ1-5
CDR3 length: 15
V gene: TRBV10-3
clone size: NA
D gene: TRBD1
CDR3 DNA: TGTGCCATCGGGGACCGGACAGGGTTGAATCAGCCCCAGCATTTT
CDR3 protein: CAIGDRTGLNQPQHF

J gene: TRBJ1-1
CDR3 length: 13
V gene: TRBV6-6
clone size: NA
D gene: NA
CDR3 DNA: TGTGCCAGCAGTTACAGGCAGAACACTGAAGCTTTCTTT
CDR3 protein: CASSYRQNTEAFF

J gene: TRBJ1-1
CDR3 length: 14
V gene: TRBV5-1
clone size: few
D gene: NA
CDR3 DNA: TGCGCCAGCAGCTTGTCAGGGGCTAGGACTGAAGCTTTCTTT
CDR3 protein: CASSLSGARTEAFF

J gene: TRBJ2-7
CDR3 length: 13
V gene: TRBV6-5
clone size: NA
D gene: TRBD2
CDR3 DNA: TGTGCCAGCAGTTACGCGGGGGGGTACGAGCAGTACTTC
CDR3 protein: CASSYAGGYEQYF

J gene: TRBJ1-1
CDR3 length: 15
V gene: TRBV10-3
clone size: once
D gene: NA
CDR3 DNA: TGTGCCATCAGTGAGATAGGACAGCAGTACACTGAAGCTTTCTTT
CDR3 protein: CAISEIGQQYTEAFF

J gene: TRBJ1-5
CDR3 length: 12
V gene: TRBV2
clone size: NA
D gene: NA
CDR3 DNA: TGTGCCAGCAGTGAAGGGGGTCAGCCCCAGCATTTT
CDR3 protein: CASSEGGQPQHF

J gene: TRBJ1-5
CDR3 length: 15
V gene: TRBV30
clone size: few
D gene: NA
CDR3 DNA: TGTGCCTGGAGTAGAAGCAGAGGTTTAGATCAGCCCCAGCATTTT
CDR3 protein: CAWSRSRGLDQPQHF

J gene: TRBJ2-1
CDR3 length: 15
V gene: TRBV4-3
clone size: NA
D gene: TRBD2
CDR3 DNA: TGCGCCAGCAGCCTACTAGCGGGAGTTAACAATGAGCAGTTCTTC
CDR3 protein: CASSLLAGVNNEQFF

J gene: TRBJ1-2
CDR3 length: 12
V gene: TRBV6-5
clone size: NA
D gene: NA
CDR3 DNA: TGTGCCAGCAGTTACCGAGACTATGGCTACACCTTC
CDR3 protein: CASSYRDYGYTF

J gene: TRBJ1-5
CDR3 length: 13
V gene: TRBV5-4
clone size: few
D gene: NA
CDR3 DNA: TGTGCCAGCAGCGTGGACCTGAATCAGCCCCAGCATTTT
CDR3 protein: CASSVDLNQPQHF

J gene: TRBJ2-7
CDR3 length: 14
V gene: TRBV6-5
clone size: NA
D gene: NA
CDR3 DNA: TGTGCCAGCAGTTACTCAGGCGGCAGCTACGAGCAGTACTTC
CDR3 protein: CASSYSGGSYEQYF

J gene: TRBJ1-1
CDR3 length: 13
V gene: TRBV10-3
clone size: NA
D gene: NA
CDR3 DNA: TGTGCCATCACGGAAAGGGATCGCACTGAAGCTTTCTTT
CDR3 protein: CAITERDRTEAFF

J gene: TRBJ1-3
CDR3 length: 12
V gene: TRBV27
clone size: NA
D gene: NA
CDR3 DNA: TGTGCCAGCGGCAGTTATGGAAACACCATATATTTT
CDR3 protein: CASGSYGNTIYF

J gene: TRBJ2-7
CDR3 length: 13
V gene: TRBV19
clone size: NA
D gene: NA
CDR3 DNA: TGTGCCAGTAGTACCCGCCGGAGCTACGAGCAGTACTTC
CDR3 protein: CASSTRRSYEQYF

J gene: TRBJ2-7
CDR3 length: 13
V gene: TRBV6-6
clone size: NA
D gene: NA
CDR3 DNA: TGTGCCAGCAGTTTCTACAGGGAGGCCGAGCAGTACTTC
CDR3 protein: CASSFYREAEQYF

J gene: TRBJ1-2
CDR3 length: 13
V gene: TRBV7-2
clone size: NA
D gene: NA
CDR3 DNA: TGTGCCAGCAGCTTAACAGGTCCCTATGGCTACACCTTC
CDR3 protein: CASSLTGPYGYTF

J gene: TRBJ1-2
CDR3 length: 14
V gene: TRBV30
clone size: NA
D gene: TRBD1
CDR3 DNA: TGTGCCTGGGGCACCGACAGGGGTACGGCTGGCTACACCTTC
CDR3 protein: CAWGTDRGTAGYTF

J gene: TRBJ2-3
CDR3 length: 14
V gene: TRBV4-3
clone size: NA
D gene: NA
CDR3 DNA: TGCGCCAGCAGCCTTTCCATATCGACAGATACGCAGTATTTT
CDR3 protein: CASSLSISTDTQYF

J gene: TRBJ1-2
CDR3 length: 13
V gene: TRBV6-5
clone size: NA
D gene: NA
CDR3 DNA: TGTGCCAGCAGTGACGATTCTAACTATGGCTACACCTTC
CDR3 protein: CASSDDSNYGYTF

J gene: TRBJ1-5
CDR3 length: 17
V gene: TRBV5-5
clone size: NA
D gene: NA
CDR3 DNA: TGTGCCAGCAGCTTGGTAGCGGGGGGTATAGGCAATCAGCCCCAGCATTTT
CDR3 protein: CASSLVAGGIGNQPQHF

J gene: TRBJ1-5
CDR3 length: 16
V gene: TRBV18
clone size: NA
D gene: TRBD1
CDR3 DNA: TGTGCCAGCTCACCGCCCGGCAGGGGGAGGGATCAGCCCCAGCATTTT
CDR3 protein: CASSPPGRGRDQPQHF

J gene: TRBJ2-5
CDR3 length: 11
V gene: TRBV7-2
clone size: NA
D gene: NA
CDR3 DNA: TGTGCCAGCAGCTTTCAAGAGACCCAGTACTTC
CDR3 protein: CASSFQETQYF

J gene: TRBJ2-3
CDR3 length: 14
V gene: TRBV6-1
clone size: NA
D gene: NA
CDR3 DNA: TGTGCCAGCAGTGAGAGGACTACGTTCAATACGCAGTATTTT
CDR3 protein: CASSERTTFNTQYF

J gene: TRBJ2-7
CDR3 length: 14
V gene: TRBV7-9
clone size: NA
D gene: NA
CDR3 DNA: TGTGCCAGCAGCTTTTTAGGACAGTCCTACGAGCAGTACTTC
CDR3 protein: CASSFLGQSYEQYF

J gene: TRBJ1-1
CDR3 length: 14
V gene: TRBV9
clone size: few
D gene: NA
CDR3 DNA: TGTGCCAGCAGCTCATTCGACAGTGTCACTGAAGCTTTCTTT
CDR3 protein: CASSSFDSVTEAFF

J gene: TRBJ2-4
CDR3 length: 14
V gene: TRBV5-1
clone size: NA
D gene: TRBD1
CDR3 DNA: TGCGCCAGCAGCTTGACAGCCAGGGGGAACATTCAGTACTTC
CDR3 protein: CASSLTARGNIQYF

J gene: TRBJ1-1
CDR3 length: 12
V gene: TRBV6-1
clone size: NA
D gene: NA
CDR3 DNA: TGTGCCAGCACCTGGCGTGGGAGTGAAGCTTTCTTT
CDR3 protein: CASTWRGSEAFF

J gene: TRBJ2-3
CDR3 length: 13
V gene: TRBV30
clone size: NA
D gene: NA
CDR3 DNA: TGTGCCTGGAGTGTAGGGGGCACAGATACGCAGTATTTT
CDR3 protein: CAWSVGGTDTQYF

J gene: TRBJ1-2
CDR3 length: 12
V gene: TRBV6-1
clone size: NA
D gene: NA
CDR3 DNA: TGTGCCAGCAGTCCCCGACACTATGGCTACACCTTC
CDR3 protein: CASSPRHYGYTF

J gene: TRBJ1-2
CDR3 length: 12
V gene: TRBV7-2
clone size: NA
D gene: NA
CDR3 DNA: TGTGCCAGCAGCTTAGATTATTATGGCTACACCTTC
CDR3 protein: CASSLDYYGYTF

J gene: TRBJ1-5
CDR3 length: 13
V gene: TRBV11-1
clone size: NA
D gene: NA
CDR3 DNA: TGTGCCAGCAGCTCCGGCGACAGTCAGCCCCAGCATTTT
CDR3 protein: CASSSGDSQPQHF

J gene: TRBJ1-1
CDR3 length: 14
V gene: TRBV11-3
clone size: medium-sized
D gene: NA
CDR3 DNA: TGTGCCAGCAGCTTAGGGGGGCCGAACACTGAAGCTTTCTTT
CDR3 protein: CASSLGGPNTEAFF

J gene: TRBJ2-7
CDR3 length: 14
V gene: TRBV10-3
clone size: NA
D gene: TRBD2
CDR3 DNA: TGTGCCACCCAACTAGCGGAGGGGTCTTACGAGCAGTACTTC
CDR3 protein: CATQLAEGSYEQYF

J gene: TRBJ2-7
CDR3 length: 15
V gene: TRBV15
clone size: NA
D gene: NA
CDR3 DNA: TGTGCCACCAGCAGAGGGTCAGGGTCAACCTACGAGCAGTACTTC
CDR3 protein: CATSRGSGSTYEQYF

J gene: TRBJ1-1
CDR3 length: 14
V gene: TRBV6-1
clone size: NA
D gene: TRBD1
CDR3 DNA: TGTGCCAGTTCCCCTCGGACAGGGAACACTGAAGCTTTCTTT
CDR3 protein: CASSPRTGNTEAFF

J gene: TRBJ1-2
CDR3 length: 14
V gene: TRBV5-6
clone size: NA
D gene: TRBD1
CDR3 DNA: TGTGCCAGCAGCTTGGAGCAGGGGGCCTATGGCTACACCTTC
CDR3 protein: CASSLEQGAYGYTF